This T cell receptor beta chain emerged from a study of human versus mouse CDR3 diversity and MHC coevolution (TCRdb year 2017). About the full investigation: The immunoSEQ assay was reported to detect one in 200,000 T cells and to minimize amplification bias from multiplex PCR. Across mouse and human samples, the number of valid reads per sample ranged from about 5.5 x 10^6 to 1.8 x 10^7. Human naive CD4 T cell repertoires served as a reference for TCR selection on multiple MHC II alleles, compared against human-TCR-locus transgenic mice with single MHC II. The human cohort was made up of three healthy volunteer blood donors, who at collection were aged 30 to 40, 40 to 49 and 60 to 69, one donor in each range.

A remark on this clone: What this receptor recognizes is not known. It has no much larger one-base neighbor in the sample; base qualities were not kept.

The QIAGEN blood and tissue kit was used to extract genomic DNA from sorted cells, and the DNA was quantified on a NanoDrop 1000. Deep sequencing and quantification of TCR alpha and beta chains were performed on the immunoSEQ platform by multiplex PCR of genomic DNA. In the original analysis: IMGT gene and region definitions were used for annotation of the TCR sequences. Out-of-frame rearrangements were taken as a proxy for the preselection repertoire and were compared with in-frame clonotypes. The iCHAO1 estimator supplied with the immunoSEQ platform was used to estimate repertoire size. A Gini index, which is based on the Lorenz curve, was applied to in-frame amino acid clonotypes to measure clonal inequality. The intersect function in the R package tcR was used to count shared clonotypes, while the Jaccard index served to score similarity. Frequencies of V, J and V-J usage were subjected to principal component analysis with the R prcomp function, without normalization. In TCRdb, the immuneACCESS table is reduced to in-frame sequences with V and J assigned. These tables do not hold every clone; where another copy was compared, an unresolved V gene accounts for under half, and the others remain unexplained. V, J and clone size were drawn from that table, and D and trimming were deduced from the DNA. A total of about 80,000 clones appear in this sample, 93% of them only once. The top ten hold 1.1% to 1.5% of the sample.

The CDR3 runs 11 residues from the cysteine to the phenylalanine. CDR3 DNA only is kept here, 33 bases in frame from base 1. V sheds 0 bases and J sheds 4 bases, leaving 3 bases between their ends. As encoded in the germline V gene, CDR1 is SQVTM while CDR2 is ANQGSEA. Fluorescence-activated cell sorting was used to pull naive CD4 T cells, meaning cells that were CD45RO-negative and CD62L-positive, out of the PBMCs. Each donor gave around 54 ml of fresh peripheral blood, from which PBMCs were isolated by Ficoll density centrifugation. Sorting was performed on a FACSAria III instrument, with purity above 85% for all samples. What the research found in general, with its limitations: On average, more CDR3 deletions and insertions were observed in humans than in mice, indicating greater exonuclease and TdT activity. According to iCHAO1 estimates, humans had the largest TCR beta repertoire, 1.5 million to 2 million clonotypes, which was attributed likely to selection by multiple MHC II molecules. The lowest clonal inequality scores among all compared groups were observed in two of the three human donors. Repertoire diversity was not considered directly comparable between humans and mice because human T cells were selected on more than 5 MHC II alleles.

This TCR was recovered from a person between 30 and 69 years old in good health. Specimen: naive CD4+ T cells from blood. Reading the label with the study, this specimen's cell subset or site is: CD45RO-negative CD62L-positive naive CD4 T cells. Rearrangement joined TRBV29-1 to TRBJ1-2, with the D gene call left open. The CDR3 reads as follows: CSVEEAYGYTF. The bases are TGCAGCGTTGAAGAGGCCTATGGCTACACCTTC. The CDR3 plus the reference TRBV29-1 and TRBJ1-2 genes for the other parts give the full variable domain: SAVISQKPSRDICQRGTSLTIQCQVDSQVTMMFWYRQQPGQSLTLIATANQGSEATYESGFVIDKFPISRPNLTFSTLTVSNMSPEDSSIYLCSVEEAYGYTFGSGTRLTVV.